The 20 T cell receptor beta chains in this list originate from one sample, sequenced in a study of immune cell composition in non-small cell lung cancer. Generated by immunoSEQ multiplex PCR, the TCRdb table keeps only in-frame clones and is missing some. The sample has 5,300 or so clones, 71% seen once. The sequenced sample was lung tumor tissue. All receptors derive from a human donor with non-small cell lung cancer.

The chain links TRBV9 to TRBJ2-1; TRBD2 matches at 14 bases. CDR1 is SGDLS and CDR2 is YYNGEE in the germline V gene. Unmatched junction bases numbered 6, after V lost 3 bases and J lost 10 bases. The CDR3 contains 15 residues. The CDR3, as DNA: TGTGCCAGCAGCGCGGGACTAGCGGGAGCGCGGGAGCAGTTCTTC. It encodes CASSAGLAGAREQFF.

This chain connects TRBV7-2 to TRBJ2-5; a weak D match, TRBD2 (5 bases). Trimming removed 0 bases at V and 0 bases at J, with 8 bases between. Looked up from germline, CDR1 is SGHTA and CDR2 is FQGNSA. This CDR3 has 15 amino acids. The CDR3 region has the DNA TGTGCCAGCAGCTTAGCTACGGGATACCAAGAGACCCAGTACTTC. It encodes CASSLATGYQETQYF. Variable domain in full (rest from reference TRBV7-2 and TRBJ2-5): GAGVSQSPSNKVTEKGKDVELRCDPISGHTALYWYRQSLGQGLEFLIYFQGNSAPDKSGLPSDRFSAERTGGSVSTLTIQRTQQEDSAVYLCASSLATGYQETQYFGPGTRLLVL.

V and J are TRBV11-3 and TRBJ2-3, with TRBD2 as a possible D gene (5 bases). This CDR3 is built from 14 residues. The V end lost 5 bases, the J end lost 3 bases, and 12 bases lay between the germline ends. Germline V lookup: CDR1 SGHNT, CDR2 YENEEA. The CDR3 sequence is CASSPLGETDTQYF. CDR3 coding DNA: TGTGCCAGCAGCCCCTTGGGAGAAACAGATACGCAGTATTTT.

The CDR3 DNA follows: TGTGCCAGCAGTAGCGTAGCGGACCTCACCGGGGAGCTGTTTTTT. It yields the protein CASSSVADLTGELFF. The V and J genes are TRBV27 and TRBJ2-2, with D possibly TRBD2 on 6 matching bases. CDR1 is MNHEY and CDR2 is SMNVEV in the germline V gene (reference sequence). Trimming took 5 bases from V and 4 from J, leaving 14 bases between them. The CDR3 totals 15 residues.

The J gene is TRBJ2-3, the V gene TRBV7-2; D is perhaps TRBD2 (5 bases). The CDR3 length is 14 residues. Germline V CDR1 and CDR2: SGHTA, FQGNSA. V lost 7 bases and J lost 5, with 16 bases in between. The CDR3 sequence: CASNPTAAGDTQYF. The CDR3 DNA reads TGTGCCAGCAACCCGACTGCGGCGGGAGATACGCAGTATTTT.

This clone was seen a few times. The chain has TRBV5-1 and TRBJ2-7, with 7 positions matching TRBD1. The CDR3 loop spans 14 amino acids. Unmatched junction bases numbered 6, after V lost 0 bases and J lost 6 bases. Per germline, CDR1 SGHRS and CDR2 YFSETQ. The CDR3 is CASSLAPGQSEQYF. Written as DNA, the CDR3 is TGCGCCAGCAGCTTGGCCCCGGGACAGTCCGAGCAGTACTTC.

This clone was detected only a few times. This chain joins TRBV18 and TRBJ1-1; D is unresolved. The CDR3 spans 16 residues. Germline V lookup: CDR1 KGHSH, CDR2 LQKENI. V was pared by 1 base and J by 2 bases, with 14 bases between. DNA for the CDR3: TGTGCCAGCTCACCACGGCAGGAACCCATAAACACTGAAGCTTTCTTT. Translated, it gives CASSPRQEPINTEAFF.

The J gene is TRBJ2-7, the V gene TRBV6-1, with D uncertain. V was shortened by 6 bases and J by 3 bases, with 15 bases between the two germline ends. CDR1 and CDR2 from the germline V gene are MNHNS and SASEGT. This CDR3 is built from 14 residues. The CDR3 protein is CASSREEILYEQYF. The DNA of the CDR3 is TGTGCCAGCAGCCGAGAAGAGATTCTCTACGAGCAGTACTTC.

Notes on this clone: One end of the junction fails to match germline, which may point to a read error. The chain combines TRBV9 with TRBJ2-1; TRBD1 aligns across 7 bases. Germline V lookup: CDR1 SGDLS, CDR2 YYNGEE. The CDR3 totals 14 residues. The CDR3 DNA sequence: TGTGCCAGCAGCGTAGAGGGACAGTTTCGCGACTGGGTCTTC. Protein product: CASSVEGQFRDWVF.

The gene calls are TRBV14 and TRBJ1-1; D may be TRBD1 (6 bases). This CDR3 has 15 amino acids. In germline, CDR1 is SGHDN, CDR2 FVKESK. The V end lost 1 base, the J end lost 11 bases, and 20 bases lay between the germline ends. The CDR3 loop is CASSQGDRSLSGAFF. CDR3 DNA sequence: TGTGCCAGCAGCCAAGGTGACAGGTCCCTTTCGGGGGCTTTCTTT.

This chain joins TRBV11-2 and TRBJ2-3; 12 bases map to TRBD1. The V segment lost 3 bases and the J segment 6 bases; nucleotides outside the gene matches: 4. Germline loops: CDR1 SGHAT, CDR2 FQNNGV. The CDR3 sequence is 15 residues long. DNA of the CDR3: TGTGCCAGCAGCTTGGGACAGGGGGCGTGGGATACGCAGTATTTT. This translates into CASSLGQGAWDTQYF.

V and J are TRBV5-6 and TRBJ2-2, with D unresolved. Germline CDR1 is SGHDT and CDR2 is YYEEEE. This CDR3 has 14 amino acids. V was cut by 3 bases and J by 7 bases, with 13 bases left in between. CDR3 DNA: TGTGCCAGCAGCTCAGGCCGGCCCGGCGGGGAGCTGTTTTTT. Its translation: CASSSGRPGGELFF.

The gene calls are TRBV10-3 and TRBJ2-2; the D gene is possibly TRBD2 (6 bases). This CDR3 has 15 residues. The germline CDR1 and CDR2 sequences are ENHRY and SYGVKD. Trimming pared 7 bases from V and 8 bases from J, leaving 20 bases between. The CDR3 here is CAITNGGTPAGELFF. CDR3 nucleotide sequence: TGTGCCATCACCAATGGAGGGACTCCCGCGGGGGAGCTGTTTTTT.

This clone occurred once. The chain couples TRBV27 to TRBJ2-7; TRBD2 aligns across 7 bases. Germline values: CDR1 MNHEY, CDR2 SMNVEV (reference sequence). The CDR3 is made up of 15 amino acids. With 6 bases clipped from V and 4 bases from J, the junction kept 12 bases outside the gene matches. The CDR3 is CASRQSAGIGYEQYF. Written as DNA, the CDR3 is TGTGCCAGCAGACAATCAGCGGGAATTGGATACGAGCAGTACTTC.

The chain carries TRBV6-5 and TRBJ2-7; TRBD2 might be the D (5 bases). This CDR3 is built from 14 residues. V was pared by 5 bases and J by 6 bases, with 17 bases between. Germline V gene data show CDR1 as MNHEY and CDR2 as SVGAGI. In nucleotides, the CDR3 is TGTGCCAGCAGTCGCCACGTGAGGGCCTCCGAGCAGTACTTC. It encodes CASSRHVRASEQYF.

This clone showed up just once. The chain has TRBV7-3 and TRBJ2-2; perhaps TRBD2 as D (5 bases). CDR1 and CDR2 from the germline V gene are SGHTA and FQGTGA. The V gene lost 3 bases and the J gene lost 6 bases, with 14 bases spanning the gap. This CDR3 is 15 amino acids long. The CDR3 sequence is CASSLDSAGPGELFF. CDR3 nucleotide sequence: TGTGCCAGCAGCTTGGATTCCGCGGGCCCCGGGGAGCTGTTTTTT.

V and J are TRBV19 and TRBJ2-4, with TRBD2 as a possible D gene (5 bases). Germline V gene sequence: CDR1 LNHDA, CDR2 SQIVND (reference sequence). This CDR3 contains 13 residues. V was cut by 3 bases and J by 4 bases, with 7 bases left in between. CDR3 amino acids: CASSMREKNIQYF. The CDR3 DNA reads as TGTGCCAGTAGTATGAGGGAAAAAAACATTCAGTACTTC.

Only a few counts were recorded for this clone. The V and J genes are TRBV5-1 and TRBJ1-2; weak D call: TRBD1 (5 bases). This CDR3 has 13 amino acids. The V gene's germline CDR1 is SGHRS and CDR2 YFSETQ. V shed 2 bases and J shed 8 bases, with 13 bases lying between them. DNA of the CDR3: TGCGCCAGCAGCTTTACAGGAGAAGGCGGCTACACCTTC. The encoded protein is CASSFTGEGGYTF.

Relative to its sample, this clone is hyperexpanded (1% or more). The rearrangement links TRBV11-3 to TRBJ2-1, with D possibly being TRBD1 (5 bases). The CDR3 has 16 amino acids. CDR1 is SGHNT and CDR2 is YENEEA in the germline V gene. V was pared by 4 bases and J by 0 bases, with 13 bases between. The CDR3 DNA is TGTGCCAGCAGCTCCAGGACAACCGGCTCCTACAATGAGCAGTTCTTC. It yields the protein CASSSRTTGSYNEQFF.

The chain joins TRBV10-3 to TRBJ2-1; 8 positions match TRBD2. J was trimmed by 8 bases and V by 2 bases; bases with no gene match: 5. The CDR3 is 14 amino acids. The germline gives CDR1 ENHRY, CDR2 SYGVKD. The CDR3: CAISESGSSDEQFF. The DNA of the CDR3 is TGTGCCATCAGTGAGAGCGGGAGTTCGGATGAGCAGTTCTTC.